A single T cell receptor (beta chain) is shown here with its context. What it binds is unknown. The data belong to a study of cytomegalovirus exposure and HLA in healthy donors. General study points: Earlier findings revealed that most TCR beta V segments proved productive either about 87% or about 30% of the time. It was shown in a later analysis that HLA-associated TCR beta chains were more clonally expanded than other, equally common chains. It was assumed in the presence/absence analyses that sequencing depth was roughly uniform across donors.

Trimming removed 4 bases at V and 4 bases at J, with 10 bases between. The germline gives CDR1 SGHDN, CDR2 FVKESK. The CDR3 consists of 13 residues. PCR involved 60 Vbeta and 13 Jbeta primers. Here immunoSEQ multiplex PCR was the method, and the copy in TCRdb shows in-frame clones only, minus some. The table records under 200,000 clones, roughly 75% of them present only once. The sequence was obtained from a woman in her 40s in good health and CMV-seropositive. Sequenced: PBMCs. V and J are TRBV14 and TRBJ1-2, with D perhaps TRBD1 (5 bases). CDR3 protein: CASSPQGSYGYTF. CDR3 DNA: TGTGCCAGCAGCCCTCAGGGTAGCTATGGCTACACCTTC.